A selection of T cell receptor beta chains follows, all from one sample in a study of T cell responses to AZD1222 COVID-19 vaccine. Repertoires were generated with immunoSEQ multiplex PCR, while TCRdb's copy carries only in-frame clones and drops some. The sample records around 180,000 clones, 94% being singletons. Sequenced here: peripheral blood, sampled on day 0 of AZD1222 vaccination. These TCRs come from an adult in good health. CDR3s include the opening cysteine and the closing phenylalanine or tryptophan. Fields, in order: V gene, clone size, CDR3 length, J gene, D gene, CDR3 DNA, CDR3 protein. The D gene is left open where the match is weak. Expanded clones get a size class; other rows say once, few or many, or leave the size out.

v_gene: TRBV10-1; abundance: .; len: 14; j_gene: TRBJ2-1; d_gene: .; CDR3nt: TGCGCCAGCAGTGAGTCCGGCCGATACAATGAGCAGTTCTTC; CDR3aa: CASSESGRYNEQFF
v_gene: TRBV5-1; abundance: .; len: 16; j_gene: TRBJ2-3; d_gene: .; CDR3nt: TGCGCCAGCAGCTTACCTGGCCTGTCGGGTGCAGATACGCAGTATTTT; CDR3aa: CASSLPGLSGADTQYF
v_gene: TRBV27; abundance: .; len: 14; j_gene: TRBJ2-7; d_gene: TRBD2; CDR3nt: TGTGCCAGCGGCCCGGGACTAGCGGGCTACGAGCAGTACTTC; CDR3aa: CASGPGLAGYEQYF
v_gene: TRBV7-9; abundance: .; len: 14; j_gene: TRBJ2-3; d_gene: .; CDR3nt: TGTGCCGGTCAACTCTTCTCTGGTACAGATACGCAGTATTTT; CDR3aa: CAGQLFSGTDTQYF
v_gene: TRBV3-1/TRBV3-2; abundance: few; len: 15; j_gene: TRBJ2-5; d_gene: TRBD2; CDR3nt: TGTGCCAGCAGCCAAGAGCTAGCGGGAATGGAGACCCAGTACTTC; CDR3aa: CASSQELAGMETQYF
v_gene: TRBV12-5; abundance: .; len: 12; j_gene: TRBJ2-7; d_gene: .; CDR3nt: TGTGCTAGTGGCCAGGGGATCTACGAGCAGTACTTC; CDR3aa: CASGQGIYEQYF
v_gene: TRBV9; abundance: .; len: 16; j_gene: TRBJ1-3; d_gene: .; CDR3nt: TGTGCCAGCAGCGTAAGCCCCAGGGTTGCTGGAAACACCATATATTTT; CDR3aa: CASSVSPRVAGNTIYF
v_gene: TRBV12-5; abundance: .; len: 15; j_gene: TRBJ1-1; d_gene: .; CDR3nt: TGTGCTAGTGGTTTGAGGGGGGCGCGGAACAGTGAAGCTTTCTTT; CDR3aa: CASGLRGARNSEAFF
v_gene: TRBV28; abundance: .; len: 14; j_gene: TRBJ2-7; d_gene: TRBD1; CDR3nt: TGTGCCAGCAGTTATCCGGGACAGAGTTACGAGCAGTACTTC; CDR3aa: CASSYPGQSYEQYF
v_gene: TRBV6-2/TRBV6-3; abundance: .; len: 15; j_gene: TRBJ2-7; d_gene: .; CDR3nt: TGTGCCAGCAGTTTCGGCGGACTGGATGCCTACGAGCAGTACTTC; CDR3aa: CASSFGGLDAYEQYF
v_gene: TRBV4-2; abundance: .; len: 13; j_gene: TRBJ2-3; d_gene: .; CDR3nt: TGTGCCAGCAGCCCAGAACGGGCCGATACGCAGTATTTT; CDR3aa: CASSPERADTQYF
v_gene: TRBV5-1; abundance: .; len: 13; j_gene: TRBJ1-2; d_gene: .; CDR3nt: TGCGCCAGCAGCTTACCGGGAGACTATGGCTACACCTTC; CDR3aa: CASSLPGDYGYTF
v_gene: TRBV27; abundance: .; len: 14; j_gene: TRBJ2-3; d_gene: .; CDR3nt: TGTGCCAGCAGATCACGGGTGAGAGAGGATACGCAGTATTTT; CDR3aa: CASRSRVREDTQYF
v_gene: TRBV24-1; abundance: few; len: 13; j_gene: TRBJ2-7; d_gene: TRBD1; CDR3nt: TGTGCCACCAAAGCGGACAGGGGTCACGAGCAGTACTTC; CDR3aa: CATKADRGHEQYF
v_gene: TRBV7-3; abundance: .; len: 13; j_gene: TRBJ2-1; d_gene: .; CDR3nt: TGTGCCAGCGGTGGGGTAGCCTACAATGAGCAGTTCTTC; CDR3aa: CASGGVAYNEQFF
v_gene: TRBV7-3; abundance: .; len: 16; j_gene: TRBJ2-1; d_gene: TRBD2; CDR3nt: TGTGCCAGCAGCTTAACTAGCGGGAGTAATTTCAATGAGCAGTTCTTC; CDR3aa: CASSLTSGSNFNEQFF
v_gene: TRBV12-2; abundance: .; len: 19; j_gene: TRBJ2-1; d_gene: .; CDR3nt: TGTGCAAGTCGCCCTAATCCGGGGGACTCCCGGAGCTCCTACAATGAGCAGTTCTTC; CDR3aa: CASRPNPGDSRSSYNEQFF
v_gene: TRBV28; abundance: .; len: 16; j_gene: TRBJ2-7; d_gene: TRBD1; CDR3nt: TGTGCCAGTAGGACAGGGATTCCCTCCGTCTCCTACGAGCAGTACTTC; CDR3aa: CASRTGIPSVSYEQYF
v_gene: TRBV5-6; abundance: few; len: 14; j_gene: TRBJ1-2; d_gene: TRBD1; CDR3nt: TGTGCCAGCAGCTTGGGACAGGGGAACTATGGCTACACCTTC; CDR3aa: CASSLGQGNYGYTF
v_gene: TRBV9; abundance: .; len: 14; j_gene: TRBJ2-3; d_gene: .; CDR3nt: TGTGCCAGCAGCGTACTCGGGAGCACAGATACGCAGTATTTT; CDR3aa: CASSVLGSTDTQYF
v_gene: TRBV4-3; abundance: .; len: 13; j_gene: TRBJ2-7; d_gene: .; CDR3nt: TGCGCCAGCAGCCAAAGGTTAGATTACGAGCAGTACTTC; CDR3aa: CASSQRLDYEQYF
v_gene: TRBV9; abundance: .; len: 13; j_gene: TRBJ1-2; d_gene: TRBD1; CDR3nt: TGTGCCAGCAGCGTGGGACAGGGGTTGGGCTACACCTTC; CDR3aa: CASSVGQGLGYTF
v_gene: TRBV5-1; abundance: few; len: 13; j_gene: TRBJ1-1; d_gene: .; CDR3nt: TGCGCCAGCAGCTTAACACCCAACACTGAAGCTTTCTTT; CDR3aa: CASSLTPNTEAFF
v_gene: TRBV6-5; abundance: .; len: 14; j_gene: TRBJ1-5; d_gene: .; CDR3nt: TGTGCCAGCAGCTCCGTCGGCAGCAATCAGCCCCAGCATTTT; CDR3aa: CASSSVGSNQPQHF
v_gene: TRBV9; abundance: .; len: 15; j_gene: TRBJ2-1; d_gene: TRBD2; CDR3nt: TGTGCCAGCAGCGTAGAAGGGACTAGTATAACTGAGCAGTTCTTC; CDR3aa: CASSVEGTSITEQFF
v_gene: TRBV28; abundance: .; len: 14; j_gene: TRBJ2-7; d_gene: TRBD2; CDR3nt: TGTGCCAGCAGGCCGAGCGGGAGGGACTACGAGCAGTACTTC; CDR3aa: CASRPSGRDYEQYF
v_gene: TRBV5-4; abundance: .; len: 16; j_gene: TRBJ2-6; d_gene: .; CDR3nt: TGTGCCAGCAGCTTGTATGGCAATTCTGGGGCCAACGTCCTGACTTTC; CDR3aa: CASSLYGNSGANVLTF
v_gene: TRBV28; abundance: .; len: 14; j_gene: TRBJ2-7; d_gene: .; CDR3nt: TGTGCCAGCAGTTTGGCGCCAGCGACCTACGAGCAGTACTTC; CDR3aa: CASSLAPATYEQYF
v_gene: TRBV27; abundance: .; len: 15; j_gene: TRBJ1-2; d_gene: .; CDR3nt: TGTGCCAGCAGGGGATTACAGGGCGTAGACTATGGCTACACCTTC; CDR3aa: CASRGLQGVDYGYTF
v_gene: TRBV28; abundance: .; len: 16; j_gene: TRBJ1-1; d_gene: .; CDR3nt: TGTGCCAGCAGTTTCCGAGTGGGGGCGCTTGGCACTGAAGCTTTCTTT; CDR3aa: CASSFRVGALGTEAFF
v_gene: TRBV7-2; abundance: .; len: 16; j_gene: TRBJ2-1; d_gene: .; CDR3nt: TGTGCCAGCAGCTTAGTAAGGGGGAGGGCCCTCAATGAGCAGTTCTTC; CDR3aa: CASSLVRGRALNEQFF
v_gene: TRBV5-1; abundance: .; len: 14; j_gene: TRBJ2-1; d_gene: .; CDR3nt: TGCGCCAGCACGTCGGCCAGCTCCTACAATGAGCAGTTCTTC; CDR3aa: CASTSASSYNEQFF
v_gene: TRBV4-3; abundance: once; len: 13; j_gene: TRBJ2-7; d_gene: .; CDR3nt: TGCGCCAGCAGCCACCGAACCGACGGGGAGCAGTACTTC; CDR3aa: CASSHRTDGEQYF
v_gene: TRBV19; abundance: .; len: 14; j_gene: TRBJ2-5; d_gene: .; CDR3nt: TGTGCCAGTAGTATAGCCAGGGGACAAGAGACCCAGTACTTC; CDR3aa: CASSIARGQETQYF
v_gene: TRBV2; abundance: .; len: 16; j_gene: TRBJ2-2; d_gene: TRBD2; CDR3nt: TGTGCCAGCACTCAAATTCGGGCGAGCGGGGCCGGGGAGCTGTTTTTT; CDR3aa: CASTQIRASGAGELFF
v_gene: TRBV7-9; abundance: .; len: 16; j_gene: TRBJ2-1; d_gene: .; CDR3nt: TGTGCCAGCAGCCCCGGGGGCCTTAGCGGGCGTAATGAGCAGTTCTTC; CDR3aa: CASSPGGLSGRNEQFF
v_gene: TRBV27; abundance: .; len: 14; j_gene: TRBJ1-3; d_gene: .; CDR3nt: TGTGCCAGCAGTCCCAGGGGATCTGGAAACACCATATATTTT; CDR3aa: CASSPRGSGNTIYF
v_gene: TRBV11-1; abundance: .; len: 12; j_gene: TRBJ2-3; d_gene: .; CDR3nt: TGTGCCAGCAGCTGGGGGGAAGATACGCAGTATTTT; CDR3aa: CASSWGEDTQYF
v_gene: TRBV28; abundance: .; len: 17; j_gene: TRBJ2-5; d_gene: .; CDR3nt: TGTGCCAGCAGTTTCGGCCTTCTACAGGGATCGCGGGAGACCCAGTACTTC; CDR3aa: CASSFGLLQGSRETQYF
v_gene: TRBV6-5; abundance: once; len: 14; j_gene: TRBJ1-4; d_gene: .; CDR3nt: TGTGCCAGCAGGGTGTTTGCAACTAATGAAAAACTGTTTTTT; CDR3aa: CASRVFATNEKLFF
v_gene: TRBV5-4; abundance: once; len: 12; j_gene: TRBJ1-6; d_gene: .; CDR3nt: TGTGCCAGCAGCTTGGATAATTCACCCCTCCACTTT; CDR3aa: CASSLDNSPLHF
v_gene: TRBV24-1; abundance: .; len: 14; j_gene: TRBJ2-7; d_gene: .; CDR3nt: TGTGCCACCAGTGAGAACCGGGACACCGGAGAGCAGTACTTC; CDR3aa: CATSENRDTGEQYF
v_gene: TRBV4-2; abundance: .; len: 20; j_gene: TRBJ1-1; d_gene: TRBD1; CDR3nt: TGTGCCAGCAGCCAAGAACCCACCACCGGGACAGCAGGGATGAACACTGAAGCTTTCTTT; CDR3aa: CASSQEPTTGTAGMNTEAFF
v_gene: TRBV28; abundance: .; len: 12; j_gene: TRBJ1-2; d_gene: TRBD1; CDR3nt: TGTGCCACCTCAGGGGGGGACTATGGCTACACCTTC; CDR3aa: CATSGGDYGYTF
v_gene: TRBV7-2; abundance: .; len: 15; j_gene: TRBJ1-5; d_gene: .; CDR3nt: TGTGCCAGCAGCTTTACCGACACCAGCAATCAGCCCCAGCATTTT; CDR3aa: CASSFTDTSNQPQHF
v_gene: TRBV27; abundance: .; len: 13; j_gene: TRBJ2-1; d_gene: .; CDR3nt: TGTGCCAGCAGTCAAAGACCAGACAATGAGCAGTTCTTC; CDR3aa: CASSQRPDNEQFF
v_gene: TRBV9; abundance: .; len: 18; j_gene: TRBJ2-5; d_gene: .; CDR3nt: TGTGCCAGCAGCGTCGCCCCATCGGGGGGCCTGGGGCAAGAGACCCAGTACTTC; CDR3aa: CASSVAPSGGLGQETQYF
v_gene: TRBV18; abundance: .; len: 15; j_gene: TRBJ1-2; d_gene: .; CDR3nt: TGTGCCAGCTCACCCAACAGGGTGGCGGGCTATGGCTACACCTTC; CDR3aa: CASSPNRVAGYGYTF
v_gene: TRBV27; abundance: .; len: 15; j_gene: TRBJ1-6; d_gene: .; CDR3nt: TGTGCCAGCCGCTACGTCCGGGCGTCGAATTCACCCCTCCACTTT; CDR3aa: CASRYVRASNSPLHF
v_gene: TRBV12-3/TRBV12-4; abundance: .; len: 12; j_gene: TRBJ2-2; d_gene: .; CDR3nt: TGTGCCAGCAGTTTTGGGCAGGCGGAGGGGTTTTTT; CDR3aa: CASSFGQAEGFF
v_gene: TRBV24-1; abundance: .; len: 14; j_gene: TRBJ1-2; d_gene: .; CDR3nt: TGTGCCACCAGTGAAGCAGGGTCTAACTATGGCTACACCTTC; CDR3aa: CATSEAGSNYGYTF
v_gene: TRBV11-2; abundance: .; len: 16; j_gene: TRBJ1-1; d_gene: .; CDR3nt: TGTGCCAGCAGCCGCTACTCACAGGACATGAACACTGAAGCTTTCTTT; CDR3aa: CASSRYSQDMNTEAFF
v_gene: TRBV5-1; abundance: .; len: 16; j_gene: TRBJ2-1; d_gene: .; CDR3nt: TGCGCCAGCAGCAAACAGACAGGAGAATACGTTAATGAGCAGTTCTTC; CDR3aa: CASSKQTGEYVNEQFF
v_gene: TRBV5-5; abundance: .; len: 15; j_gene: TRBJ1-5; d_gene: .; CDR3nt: TGTGCCAGCAGCTCGTTGGGGGCCCGCAATCAGCCCCAGCATTTT; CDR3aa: CASSSLGARNQPQHF
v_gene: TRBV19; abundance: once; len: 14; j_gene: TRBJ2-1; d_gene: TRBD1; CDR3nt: TGTGCCAGTAGCCTGGGACAGGGTTTCAATGAGCAGTTCTTC; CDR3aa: CASSLGQGFNEQFF